A single T cell receptor (beta chain) is shown here with its context. This clonotype has more than one count but fewer than ten. Its specific antigen is unknown. This sequence may be a read error, since a much larger clone differs from it by one base. TCR libraries were built from about 400 ng RNA with the Immunoverse kit, using molecular barcoded adaptors covering alpha/delta and beta/gamma chains. TCR library preparation was performed with the same RNA that was used for transcriptome sequencing. Sequencing of the TCR libraries was done on an Illumina HiSeq 4000 with 2 x 150 cycles. Concerning the study's data processing: MiXCR aligned TCR reads to human V, D, J and C references and assembled the aligned reads into CDR3 clonotypes, with quality filtering and error correction included. The tcR package in R was used for analysis of clonotype counts and gene usage diversity. Raw mapping reads were checked after the RNA-seq reads had been mapped by STAR aligner version 2.5.3a onto the human GRCh37 genome. To test the effect of sequencing depth on detected clonotypes, IR-seq fastq files were randomly downsampled using Seqtk 1.3. In-frame beta chains were kept once TCRdb had trimmed the public reads at Q25 with fastp and called clones with MiXCR. When rows share a CDR3 protein, they turn into one entry using the most common DNA and genes. For this entry, the V and J calls and clone size follow TCRdb and not the study's own pipeline. In this sample the table shows around 50,000 distinct CDR3 sequences, roughly an eighth of which occur a single time. 16% of the sample is taken by the ten largest.

The CDR3 runs 16 amino acids, cysteine and phenylalanine included. Kept here is only the CDR3 DNA, which spans 48 bases and is read in frame from base 1. Looking up the germline V gene (reference sequence) yields CDR1 LNHNV and CDR2 YYDKDF. Bone marrow was sampled from every patient at the time of active disease. Ficoll-Hypaque density gradient centrifugation was used to isolate the bone marrow mononuclear cells. Myeloma plasma cells were removed and CD138-negative cells were collected by negative selection after labeling with CD138 magnetic microbeads on a MACS separator. Purity of the isolated cells was checked by flow cytometry on an Attune NxT using CD138 antibodies. TRIzol reagent was used to extract total RNA, which was then quantified with a NanoDrop spectrophotometer. For each patient, the CD138-negative bone marrow sample underwent paired RNA-seq and IR-seq. This sample is part of a study of read filtering for tumor transcriptome and immune sequencing (dated by TCRdb to about 2020). Looking at the study overall: The cohort consisted of roughly 16 male and over eleven female patients, with a mean age of about 66 years and an age range of about 40 to 85. Per sample, about 3.5 to 11 million TCR-region mapped reads were obtained with IR-seq, compared with only roughly 75 to 1,400 with RNA-seq. A main aim was a read-filtering strategy for immune repertoire data, specifically whether clonotypes supported by a single read should be removed. The study compared TCR repertoires from targeted immune repertoire sequencing and bulk whole-transcriptome sequencing run on the same bone marrow samples. By revised international staging, eight or nine patients were R-ISS I, under 20 were R-ISS II and roughly seven were R-ISS III. After DNase treatment, whole-transcriptome libraries were prepared with the TruSeq RNA Access Library Prep Kit.

General conclusions and limits of the study: Compared with RNA-seq, IR-seq captured clonotypes at much greater depth and more reliably, and a smaller IR-seq throughput was enough to identify most of the shared clonotypes. The correlation between IR-seq and RNA-seq shared clonotype proportions was increased by removal of single-read clonotypes. In IR-seq, about 82% of clonotypes but 3% to 4% of total reads were represented by single-read clonotypes, whereas in RNA-seq, about 76% of clonotypes and more than 40% of reads were represented by single-read clonotypes. The sorted CD138-negative fraction was not purified T cells but a mixed bone marrow immune population.

The specimen was a population of CD138-negative cells sorted from bone marrow. In light of the paper, this sample's cell subset or site label describes: bone marrow mononuclear cells depleted of CD138+ plasma/myeloma cells by negative magnetic selection. The chain employs TRBV15 and TRBJ1-5, with 10 central nucleotides matching TRBD1. This clonotype originated in a donor at least 40 years old with multiple myeloma. The DNA is TGTGTCACCAGGGGGACAGGGGTTTTCGGCAATCAGCCCCAGCATTTT. This yields the protein CVTRGTGVFGNQPQHF.